The T cell receptor beta chain described here comes from a study of CD8+ T cells in alopecia areata. Separation by sorting yielded CD4+ and CD8+ T cells from PBMCs. Investigators isolated RNA and reverse transcribed it into cDNA to act as the sequencing template. Here immunoSEQ multiplex PCR was the method, and the copy in TCRdb shows in-frame clones only, minus some. The sample holds 50,000 to 70,000 clones; 44% are singletons and the top ten take about 53%. The source material was NKG2D-low CD8+ T cells sorted from blood. The receptor was derived from a human donor with alopecia areata.

In DNA form, the CDR3 reads TGTGCCAGCAGCGTATACGGGAGCGGCACCGGGGAGCTGTTTTTT. This gives the protein CASSVYGSGTGELFF. The V gene is TRBV9, the J gene TRBJ2-2; a weak D match, TRBD2 (6 bases). Germline V gives CDR1 SGDLS, CDR2 YYNGEE. Trimming took 1 base from V and 4 from J, leaving 11 bases between them. The CDR3 has 15 amino acids. The whole variable domain, filled in from reference TRBV9 and TRBJ2-2, reads DSGVTQTPKHLITATGQRVTLRCSPRSGDLSVYWYQQSLDQGLQFLIQYYNGEERAKGNILERFSAQQFPDLHSELNLSSLELGDSALYFCASSVYGSGTGELFFGEGSRLTVL.